These 11 T cell receptor beta chains originate from one sample sequenced in a study of CD8 T cells in ankylosing spondylitis (dated by TCRdb to the late 2010s). Results and caveats for the whole study, not just this receptor: Blood from ankylosing spondylitis patients appeared to be characterized by a TCR beta motif composed of roughly 8 highly homologous amino acid variants.

Their antigen targets remain unknown. The library was produced with 5' RACE. TCRdb names Illumina HiSeq 2500 as the instrument used. The public sequencing data were trimmed at Q25 with fastp and processed into clonotypes with MiXCR by TCRdb, which kept only in-frame beta chains. Rows are unified per CDR3 protein, each entry keeping the most common DNA and genes. In all, the sample holds around 450,000 distinct CDR3 sequences, and around 26% of those were seen once. In total, the top ten clones hold 0.89% of the sample. The sample was blood, either unsorted or a sorted T cell fraction (not recorded which). These receptors were obtained from a male donor with ankylosing spondylitis.

The gene calls are TRBV20-1 and TRBJ2-1; 7 bases fit TRBD2. This CDR3 has 12 amino acids. V was pared by 5 bases and J by 6 bases, with 4 bases of the junction left unmatched. Germline loops: CDR1 DFQATT, CDR2 SNEGSKA (reference sequence). This CDR3 is CSADGTINEQFF. CDR3 DNA sequence: TGCAGTGCTGACGGGACTATCAATGAGCAGTTCTTC.

V and J are TRBV6-1 and TRBJ2-7, with D tentatively TRBD1 (6 bases). Trimming took off 7 bases at V and 6 bases at J, with 22 bases between the two ends. This CDR3 comprises 15 residues. The germline CDR1 and CDR2 sequences are MNHNS and SASEGT. The CDR3 bases are TGTGCCAGCATAAGGGACGCAGGGGCGACGGGCGAGCAGTACGTC. Translation: CASIRDAGATGEQYV.

The sample holds a few counts of this clonotype. V and J are TRBV20-1 and TRBJ2-3; TRBD2 is a possible D gene (6 bases). Trimming stripped 3 bases from V and 1 base from J, with 11 bases between. Germline V CDR1 and CDR2: DFQATT, SNEGSKA (reference sequence). The CDR3 runs 14 residues. The CDR3 sequence is CSARISGRTDTQYF. Written as DNA, the CDR3 is TGCAGTGCTAGGATTAGCGGTCGCACAGATACGCAGTATTTT.

The chain recombines TRBV7-9 with TRBJ2-1, with D unclear. Germline CDR1 is SEHNR and CDR2 is FQNEAQ (reference sequence). V shed 4 bases and J shed 11 bases, with 15 bases lying between them. The CDR3 totals 13 residues. The CDR3 bases are TGTGCCAGCAGCTCCCCAGAACAGCTTCAGCAGTTCTTC. Protein product: CASSSPEQLQQFF.

V is TRBV20-1 and J is TRBJ2-3; D is perhaps TRBD2 (6 bases). V shed 5 bases and J shed 9 bases, with 21 bases lying between them. This CDR3 spans 14 amino acids. Germline V gene lookup returns CDR1 DFQATT and CDR2 SNEGSKA (reference sequence). For the CDR3, the DNA is TGCAGTGCTTGGATGGGACTGCCGGCCGCCACGCAGTATTTT. Amino acid sequence: CSAWMGLPAATQYF.

This clonotype was counted a single time. The chain joins TRBV11-2 to TRBJ2-3; 8 bases match TRBD2. The CDR3 is made up of 15 amino acids. Germline CDR1 and CDR2: SGHAT and FQNNGV. J was trimmed by 2 bases and V by 5 bases; bases with no gene match: 6. CDR3 sequence: CASSPSGRDTDTQYF. CDR3 bases: TGTGCCAGCAGCCCGAGCGGGAGAGACACAGATACGCAGTATTTT.

There are a few counts of this clonotype. The rearrangement links TRBV5-1 to TRBJ1-1; D gene unclear. The germline CDR1 and CDR2 sequences are SGHRS and YFSETQ. Trimming stripped 4 bases from V and 1 base from J, with 11 bases between. This CDR3 has 14 residues. This chain's CDR3 is CASSMYTTNTEAFF. The CDR3 DNA is TGCGCCAGCAGCATGTACACGACGAACACTGAAGCTTTCTTT.

The chain couples TRBV24-1 to TRBJ1-1; D may be TRBD1 (5 bases). Germline V gene data show CDR1 as KGHDR and CDR2 as SFDVKD. This CDR3 contains 13 residues. Trimming removed 5 bases from V and 8 bases from J, with 14 bases in between. The CDR3 DNA is TGTGCCACCAGTGTAACCAACACAGGCGAAGCTTTCTTT. This gives the protein CATSVTNTGEAFF.

Only a few counts were recorded for this clonotype. The J gene is TRBJ2-1, the V gene TRBV20-1; D may match TRBD1 or TRBD2 (5 bases each). This CDR3 is 22 amino acids long. Trimming took 1 base from V and 9 from J, leaving 40 bases between them. Germline V CDR1 and CDR2: DFQATT, SNEGSKA (reference sequence). Written as DNA, the CDR3 is TGCAGTGCTAGAGGCCTACGTAGCGCGGGCGATTTTTCTGAGAGCTTGGACACTGAGCAGTTCTTC. Protein product: CSARGLRSAGDFSESLDTEQFF.

This clonotype was recorded at least ten times. The chain has TRBV6-2 or TRBV6-3 and TRBJ2-3; D remains ambiguous. Deletions cut 2 bases from V and 6 bases from J, with 3 bases between. CDR1 is MNHEY and CDR2 is SVGEGT in the germline V gene. The CDR3 sequence is 11 residues long. This chain's CDR3 is CASSYLDTQYF. CDR3 nucleotide sequence: TGTGCCAGCAGTTACCTGGATACGCAGTATTTT.

CDR3 nucleotide sequence: TGTGCCAGCAGCATCGTCAATCAGCCCCAGCATTTT. Translation: CASSIVNQPQHF. The V call is TRBV5-6, the J call TRBJ1-5; D is unresolved. CDR1 is SGHDT, CDR2 YYEEEE, per germline. The CDR3 has 12 residues. Between the trimmed V and J ends, which lost 4 bases and 3 bases, there was a span of 5 bases.